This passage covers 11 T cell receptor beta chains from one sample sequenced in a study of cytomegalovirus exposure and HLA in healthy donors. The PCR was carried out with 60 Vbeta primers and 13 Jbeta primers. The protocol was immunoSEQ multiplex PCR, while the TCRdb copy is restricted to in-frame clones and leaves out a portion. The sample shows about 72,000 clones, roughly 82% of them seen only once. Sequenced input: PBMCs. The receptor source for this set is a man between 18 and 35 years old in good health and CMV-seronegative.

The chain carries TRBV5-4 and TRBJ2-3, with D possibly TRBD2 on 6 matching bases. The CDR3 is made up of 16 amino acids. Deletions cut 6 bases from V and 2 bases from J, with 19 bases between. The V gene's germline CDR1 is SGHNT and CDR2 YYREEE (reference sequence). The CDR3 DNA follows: TGTGCCAGCACCCCCGGGGGAGCAGGCCCCACAGATACGCAGTATTTT. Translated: CASTPGGAGPTDTQYF.

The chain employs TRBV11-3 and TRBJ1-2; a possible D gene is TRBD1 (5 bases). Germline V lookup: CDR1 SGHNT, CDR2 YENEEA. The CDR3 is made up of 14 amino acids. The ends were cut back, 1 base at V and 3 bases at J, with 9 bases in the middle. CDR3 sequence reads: CASSLGPGDYGYTF. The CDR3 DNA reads TGTGCCAGCAGCTTAGGTCCGGGGGACTATGGCTACACCTTC.

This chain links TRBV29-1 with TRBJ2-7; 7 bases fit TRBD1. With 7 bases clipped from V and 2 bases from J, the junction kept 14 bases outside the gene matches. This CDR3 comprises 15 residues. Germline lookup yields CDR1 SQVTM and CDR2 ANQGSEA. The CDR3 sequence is CSAKGAVQGPYEQYF. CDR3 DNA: TGCAGCGCCAAGGGGGCGGTACAGGGTCCCTACGAGCAGTACTTC.

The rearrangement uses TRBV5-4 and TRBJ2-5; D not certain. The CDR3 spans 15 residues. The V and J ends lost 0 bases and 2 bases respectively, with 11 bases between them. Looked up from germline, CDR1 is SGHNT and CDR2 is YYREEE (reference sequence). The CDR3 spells CASSLANREQETQYF. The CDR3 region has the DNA TGTGCCAGCAGCTTGGCTAACAGAGAACAAGAGACCCAGTACTTC.

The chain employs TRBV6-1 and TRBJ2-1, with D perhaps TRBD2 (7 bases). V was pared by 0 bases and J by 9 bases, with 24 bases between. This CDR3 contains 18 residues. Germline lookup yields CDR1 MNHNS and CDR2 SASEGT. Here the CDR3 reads CASSEALPWGGQGSEQFF. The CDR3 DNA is TGTGCCAGCAGTGAAGCGCTTCCTTGGGGGGGGCAGGGGAGTGAGCAGTTCTTC.

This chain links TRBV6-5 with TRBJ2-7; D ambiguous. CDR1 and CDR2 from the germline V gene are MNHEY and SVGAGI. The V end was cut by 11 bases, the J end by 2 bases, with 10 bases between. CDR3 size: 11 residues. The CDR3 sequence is CASEETYEQYF. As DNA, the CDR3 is TGTGCCTCCGAGGAAACCTACGAGCAGTACTTC.

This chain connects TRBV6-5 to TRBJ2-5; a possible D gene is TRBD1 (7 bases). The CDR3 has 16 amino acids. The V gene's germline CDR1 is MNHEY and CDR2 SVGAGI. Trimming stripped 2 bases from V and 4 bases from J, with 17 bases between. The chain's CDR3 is CASSYGPRGDGETQYF. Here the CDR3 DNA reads TGTGCCAGCAGTTACGGTCCCAGGGGGGATGGAGAGACCCAGTACTTC.

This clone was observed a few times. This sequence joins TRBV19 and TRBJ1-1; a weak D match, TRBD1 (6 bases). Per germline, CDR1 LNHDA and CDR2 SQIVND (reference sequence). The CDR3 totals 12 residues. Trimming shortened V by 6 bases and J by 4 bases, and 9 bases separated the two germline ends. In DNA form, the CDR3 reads TGTGCCAGTAGGGGGGGGGCCACTGAAGCTTTCTTT. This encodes CASRGGATEAFF.

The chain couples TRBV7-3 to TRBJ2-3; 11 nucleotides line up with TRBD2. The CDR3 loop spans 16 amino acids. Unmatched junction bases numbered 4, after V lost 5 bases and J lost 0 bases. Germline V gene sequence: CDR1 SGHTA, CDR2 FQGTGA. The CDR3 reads CASSVGTSGSTDTQYF. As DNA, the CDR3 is TGTGCCAGCAGCGTCGGGACTAGCGGTAGCACAGATACGCAGTATTTT.

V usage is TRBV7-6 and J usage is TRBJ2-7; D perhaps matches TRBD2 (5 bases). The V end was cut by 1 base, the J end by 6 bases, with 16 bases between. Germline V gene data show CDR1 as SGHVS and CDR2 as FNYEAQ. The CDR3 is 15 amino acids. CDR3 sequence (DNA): TGTGCCAGCAGCTTAGATAGACTATTCTTGGGCGAGCAGTACTTC. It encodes CASSLDRLFLGEQYF.

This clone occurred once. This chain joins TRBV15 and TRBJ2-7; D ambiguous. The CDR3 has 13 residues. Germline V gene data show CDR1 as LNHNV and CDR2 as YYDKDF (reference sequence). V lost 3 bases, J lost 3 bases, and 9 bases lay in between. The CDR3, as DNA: TGTGCCACCAGCAGGGTCAGAAACTACGAGCAGTACTTC. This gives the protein CATSRVRNYEQYF.